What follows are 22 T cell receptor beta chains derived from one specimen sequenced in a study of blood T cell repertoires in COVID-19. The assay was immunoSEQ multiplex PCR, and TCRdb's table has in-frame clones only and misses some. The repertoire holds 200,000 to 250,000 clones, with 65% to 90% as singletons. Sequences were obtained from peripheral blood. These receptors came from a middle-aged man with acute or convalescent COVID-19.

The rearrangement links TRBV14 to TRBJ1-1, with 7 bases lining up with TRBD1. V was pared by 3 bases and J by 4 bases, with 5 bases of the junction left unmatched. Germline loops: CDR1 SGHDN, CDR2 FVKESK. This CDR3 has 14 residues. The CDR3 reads CASSQSQGLTEAFF. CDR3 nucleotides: TGTGCCAGCAGCCAGTCACAGGGGCTCACTGAAGCTTTCTTT. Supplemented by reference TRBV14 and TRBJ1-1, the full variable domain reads EAGVTQFPSHSVIEKGQTVTLRCDPISGHDNLYWYRRVMGKEIKFLLHFVKESKQDESGMPNNRFLAERTGGTYSTLKVQPAELEDSGVYFCASSQSQGLTEAFFGQGTRLTVV.

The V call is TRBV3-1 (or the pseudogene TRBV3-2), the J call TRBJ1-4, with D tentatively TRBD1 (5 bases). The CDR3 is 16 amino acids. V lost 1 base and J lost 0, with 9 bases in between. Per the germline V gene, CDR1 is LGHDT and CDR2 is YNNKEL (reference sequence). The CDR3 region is CASSQVGGATNEKLFF. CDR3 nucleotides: TGTGCCAGCAGCCAAGTGGGAGGGGCAACTAATGAAAAACTGTTTTTT.

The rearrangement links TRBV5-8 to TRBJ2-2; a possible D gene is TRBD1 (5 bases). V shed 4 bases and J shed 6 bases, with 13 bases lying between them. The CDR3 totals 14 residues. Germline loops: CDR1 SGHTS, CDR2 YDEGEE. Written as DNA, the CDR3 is TGTGCCAGCAGCAGATCAGGGTTTGCCGGGGAGCTGTTTTTT. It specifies CASSRSGFAGELFF.

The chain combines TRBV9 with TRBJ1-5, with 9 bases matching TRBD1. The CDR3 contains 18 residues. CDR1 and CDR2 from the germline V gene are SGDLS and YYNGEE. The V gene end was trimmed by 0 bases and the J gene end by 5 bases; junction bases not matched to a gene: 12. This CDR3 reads CASSVGPFQDRGDQPQHF. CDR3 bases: TGTGCCAGCAGCGTAGGGCCTTTCCAGGACAGGGGCGATCAGCCCCAGCATTTT. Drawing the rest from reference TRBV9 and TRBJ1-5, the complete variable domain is DSGVTQTPKHLITATGQRVTLRCSPRSGDLSVYWYQQSLDQGLQFLIQYYNGEERAKGNILERFSAQQFPDLHSELNLSSLELGDSALYFCASSVGPFQDRGDQPQHFGDGTRLSIL.

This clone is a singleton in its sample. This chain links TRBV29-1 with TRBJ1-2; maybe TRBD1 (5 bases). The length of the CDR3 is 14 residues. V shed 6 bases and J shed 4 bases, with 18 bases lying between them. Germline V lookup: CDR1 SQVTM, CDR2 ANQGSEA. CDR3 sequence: CSVAGAGQSYGYTF. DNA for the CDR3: TGCAGCGTCGCGGGAGCAGGGCAGAGCTATGGCTACACCTTC.

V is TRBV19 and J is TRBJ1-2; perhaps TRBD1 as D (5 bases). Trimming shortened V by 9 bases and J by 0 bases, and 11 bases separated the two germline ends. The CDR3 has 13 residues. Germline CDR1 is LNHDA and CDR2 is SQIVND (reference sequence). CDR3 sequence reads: CASRQPTNYGYTF. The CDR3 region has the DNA TGTGCCAGCCGACAGCCTACTAACTATGGCTACACCTTC.

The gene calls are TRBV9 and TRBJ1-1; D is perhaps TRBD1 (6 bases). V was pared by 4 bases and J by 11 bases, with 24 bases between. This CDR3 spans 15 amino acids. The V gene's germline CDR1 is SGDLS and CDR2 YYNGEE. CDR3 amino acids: CASSPTIRDTEMAFF. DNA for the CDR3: TGTGCCAGCAGCCCGACAATTAGGGACACCGAGATGGCTTTCTTT.

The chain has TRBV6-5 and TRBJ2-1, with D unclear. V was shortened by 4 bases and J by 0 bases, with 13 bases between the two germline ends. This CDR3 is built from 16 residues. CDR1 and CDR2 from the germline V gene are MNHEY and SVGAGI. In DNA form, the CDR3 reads TGTGCCAGCAGTTCCGCGGCCTCACCCTCCTACAATGAGCAGTTCTTC. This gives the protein CASSSAASPSYNEQFF.

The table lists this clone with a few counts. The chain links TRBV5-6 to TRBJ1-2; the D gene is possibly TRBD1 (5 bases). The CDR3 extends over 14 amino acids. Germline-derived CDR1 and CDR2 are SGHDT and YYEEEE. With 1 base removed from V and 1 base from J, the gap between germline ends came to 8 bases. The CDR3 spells CASSLYQGNYGYTF. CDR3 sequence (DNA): TGTGCCAGCAGCTTGTATCAGGGTAACTATGGCTACACCTTC.

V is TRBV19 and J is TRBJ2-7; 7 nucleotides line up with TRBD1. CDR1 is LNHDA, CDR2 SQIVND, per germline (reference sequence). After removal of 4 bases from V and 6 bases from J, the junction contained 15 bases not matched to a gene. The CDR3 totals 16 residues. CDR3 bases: TGTGCCAGTAGTAATCGACAGGGTCTTAGTGAAGCCGAGCAGTACTTC. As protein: CASSNRQGLSEAEQYF.

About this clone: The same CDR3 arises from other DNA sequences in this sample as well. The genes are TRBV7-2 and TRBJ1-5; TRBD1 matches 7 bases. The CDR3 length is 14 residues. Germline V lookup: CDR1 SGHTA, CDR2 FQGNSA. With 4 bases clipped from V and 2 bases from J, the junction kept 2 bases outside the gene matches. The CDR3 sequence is CASSSTGGNQPQHF. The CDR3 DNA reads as TGTGCCAGCAGCTCTACAGGGGGCAATCAGCCCCAGCATTTT.

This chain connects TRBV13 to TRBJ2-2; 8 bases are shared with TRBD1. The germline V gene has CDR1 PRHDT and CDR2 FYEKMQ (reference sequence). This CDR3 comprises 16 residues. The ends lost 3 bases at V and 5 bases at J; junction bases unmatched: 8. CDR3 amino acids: CASSFTGTGRTGELFF. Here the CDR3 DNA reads TGTGCCAGCAGCTTCACCGGGACAGGTCGTACCGGGGAGCTGTTTTTT.

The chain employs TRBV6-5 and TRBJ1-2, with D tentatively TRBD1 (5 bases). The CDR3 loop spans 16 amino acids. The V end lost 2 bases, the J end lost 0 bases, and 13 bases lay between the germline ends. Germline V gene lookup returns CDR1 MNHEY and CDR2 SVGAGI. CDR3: CASSYAGFSANYGYTF. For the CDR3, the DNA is TGTGCCAGCAGTTACGCAGGGTTTTCAGCTAACTATGGCTACACCTTC.

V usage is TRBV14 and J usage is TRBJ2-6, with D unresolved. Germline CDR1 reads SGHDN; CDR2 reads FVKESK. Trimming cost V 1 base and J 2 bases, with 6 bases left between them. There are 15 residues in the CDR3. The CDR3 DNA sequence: TGTGCCAGCAGCCAAGTTGAGACTGGGGCCAACGTCCTGACTTTC. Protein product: CASSQVETGANVLTF. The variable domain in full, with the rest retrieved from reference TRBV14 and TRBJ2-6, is EAGVTQFPSHSVIEKGQTVTLRCDPISGHDNLYWYRRVMGKEIKFLLHFVKESKQDESGMPNNRFLAERTGGTYSTLKVQPAELEDSGVYFCASSQVETGANVLTFGAGSRLTVL.

CDR3 coding DNA: TGTGCCAGCAGCCACTATAGCGGGGGGGCCCAAGAGACCCAGTACTTC. Encoded protein: CASSHYSGGAQETQYF. This rearrangement joins TRBV3-1 (or the pseudogene TRBV3-2) to TRBJ2-5, with 11 bases identical to TRBD2. V was clipped by 3 bases and J by 1 base; unmatched bases: 4. Germline V CDR1 and CDR2: LGHDT, YNNKEL (reference sequence). This CDR3 contains 16 residues.

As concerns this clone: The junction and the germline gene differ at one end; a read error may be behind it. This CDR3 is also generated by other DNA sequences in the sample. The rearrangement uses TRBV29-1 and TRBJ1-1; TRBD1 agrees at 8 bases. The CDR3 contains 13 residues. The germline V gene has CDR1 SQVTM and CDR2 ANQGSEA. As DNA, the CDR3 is TGCAGCGTGGAAGGACAGGGGAACACTGAAGCTTTCTTT. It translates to CSVEGQGNTEAFF.

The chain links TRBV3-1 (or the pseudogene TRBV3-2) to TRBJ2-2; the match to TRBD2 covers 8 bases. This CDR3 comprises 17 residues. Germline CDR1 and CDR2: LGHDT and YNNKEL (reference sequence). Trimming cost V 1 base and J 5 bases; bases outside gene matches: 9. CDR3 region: CASSQAKLAGNTGELFF. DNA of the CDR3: TGTGCCAGCAGCCAAGCGAAGTTAGCGGGGAATACCGGGGAGCTGTTTTTT.

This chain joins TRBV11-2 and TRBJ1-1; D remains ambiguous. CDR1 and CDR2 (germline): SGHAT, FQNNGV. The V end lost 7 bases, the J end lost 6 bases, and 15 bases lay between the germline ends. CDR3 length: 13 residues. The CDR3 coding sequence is TGTGCCAGCACCTATTATGGAGCCGCTGAAGCTTTCTTT. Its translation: CASTYYGAAEAFF.

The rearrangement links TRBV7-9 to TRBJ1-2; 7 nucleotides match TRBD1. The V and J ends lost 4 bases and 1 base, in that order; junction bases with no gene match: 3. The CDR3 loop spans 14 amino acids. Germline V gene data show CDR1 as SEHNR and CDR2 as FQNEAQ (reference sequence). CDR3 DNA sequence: TGTGCCAGCAGCTCGACAGGGATTAACTATGGCTACACCTTC. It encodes CASSSTGINYGYTF.

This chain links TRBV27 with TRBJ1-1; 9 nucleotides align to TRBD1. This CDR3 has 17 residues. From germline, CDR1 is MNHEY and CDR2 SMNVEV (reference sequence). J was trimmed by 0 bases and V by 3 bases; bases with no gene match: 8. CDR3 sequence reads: CASSFGTGNPMNTEAFF. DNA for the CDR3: TGTGCCAGCAGTTTCGGGACAGGGAATCCCATGAACACTGAAGCTTTCTTT.

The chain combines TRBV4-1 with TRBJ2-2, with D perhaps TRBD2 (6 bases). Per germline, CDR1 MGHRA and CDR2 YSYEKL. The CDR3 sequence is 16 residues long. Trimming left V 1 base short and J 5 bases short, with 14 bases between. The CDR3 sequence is CASSQVPGLPTGELFF. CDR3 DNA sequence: TGCGCCAGCAGCCAAGTACCGGGACTTCCTACCGGGGAGCTGTTTTTT.

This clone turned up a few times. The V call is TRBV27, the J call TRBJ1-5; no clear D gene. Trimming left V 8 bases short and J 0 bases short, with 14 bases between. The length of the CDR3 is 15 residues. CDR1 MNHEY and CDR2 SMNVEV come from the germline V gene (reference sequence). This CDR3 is CASSAGFNSNQPQHF. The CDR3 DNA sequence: TGTGCCAGCTCTGCGGGGTTCAATAGCAATCAGCCCCAGCATTTT.